Sequencing of this T cell receptor beta chain was carried out in a study of regulatory T cells in long-lasting Graves disease. Time point reported: persistent/refractory GD, antithyroid drugs over 5 years with positive TRAb. Preparation of the TCR library used RNA extracted from PBMCs. Building of the TCR beta libraries involved iRepertoire HTBI primers and Arm-PCR of CDR3 regions. TCRdb reanalysed the multiplex PCR reads using MiXCR and keeps one entry per CDR3 protein. The top ten hold more than 13% of the sample, which has 430,000 or so distinct CDR3 sequences, roughly a fifth seen once. This clonotype was detected only once. Its antigen is as yet unknown. General study points: Accuracy may have been reduced by the small sample size. Among samples with persistent disease, TRBV28, TRBJ1-2 and TRBJ2-5 were favored.

CDR3 size: 18 residues. V lost 4 bases and J lost 2; bases outside the gene matches: 13. Germline CDR1 KGHSH, CDR2 LQKENI. The V and J genes are TRBV18 and TRBJ2-3; TRBD2 agrees at 9 bases. The sequencing here drew on peripheral blood mononuclear cells (PBMCs), taken when the disease was refractory, from a patient treated with antithyroid drugs. The origin of this receptor is a female donor with Graves disease. The CDR3 is CASSLQILTSGDTDTQYF. The CDR3 bases are TGTGCCAGCTCACTCCAGATTTTGACTAGCGGAGACACAGATACGCAGTATTTT.